These 9 T cell receptor beta chains were all obtained from the same sample, sequenced in a study of shared clonotypes between healthy human individuals. Only in-frame clones appear in the TCRdb table, and some are missing; sequencing was by immunoSEQ multiplex PCR. The sample contains about 2.1 million clones, around 93% of which appear only once. Naive CD8 cells, CD45RO-negative and positively selected for CCR7, excluded terminally differentiated effector memory CD45RA+ cells. Sequenced input: naive CD8+ T cells from PBMCs. These receptors were obtained from a man younger than 35 in good health. Some clones in this sample may be carry-over from other donors' samples.

The CDR3 reads CSVEFGGYTF. The CDR3 DNA reads as TGCAGCGTTGAGTTCGGCGGCTACACCTTC. This chain joins TRBV29-1 and TRBJ1-2; the D is unclear. V was shortened by 3 bases and J by 8 bases, with 7 bases between the two germline ends. The germline gives CDR1 SQVTM, CDR2 ANQGSEA. This CDR3 is 10 amino acids long. The whole variable domain, filled in from reference TRBV29-1 and TRBJ1-2, reads SAVISQKPSRDICQRGTSLTIQCQVDSQVTMMFWYRQQPGQSLTLIATANQGSEATYESGFVIDKFPISRPNLTFSTLTVSNMSPEDSSIYLCSVEFGGYTFGSGTRLTVV.

This chain uses TRBV19 with TRBJ2-1; D is perhaps TRBD1 (5 bases). The CDR3 consists of 15 residues. The V end lost 6 bases, the J end lost 3 bases, and 15 bases lay between the germline ends. The germline CDR1 and CDR2 sequences are LNHDA and SQIVND (reference sequence). CDR3 sequence reads: CASSFSRTFYNEQFF. The DNA of the CDR3 is TGTGCCAGTAGCTTCAGCAGGACATTCTACAATGAGCAGTTCTTC.

This chain links TRBV7-2 with TRBJ2-7; tentatively, D is TRBD2 (5 bases). CDR3 length: 14 residues. The V gene's germline CDR1 is SGHTA and CDR2 FQGNSA. Trimming cost V 5 bases and J 3 bases, with 14 bases left between them. The CDR3 nucleotides are TGTGCCAGCAGCCCTCCTGCCGGACTCTACGAGCAGTACTTC. It translates to CASSPPAGLYEQYF.

This chain joins TRBV4-3 and TRBJ1-2; D unclear. CDR1 and CDR2 (germline): LGHNA, YSLEER. V was cut by 1 base and J by 4 bases, with 22 bases left in between. The CDR3 totals 18 residues. The CDR3 DNA reads as TGCGCCAGCAGCCAAGTGACACGCTCCCGCACTATTACCTATGGCTACACCTTC. Translating gives CASSQVTRSRTITYGYTF.

The CDR3 loop reads CASSPRTGSSYEQYF. The CDR3, as DNA: TGCGCCAGCAGCCCGCGGACAGGGAGCTCCTACGAGCAGTACTTC. V usage is TRBV4-1 and J usage is TRBJ2-7, with TRBD1 matching over 8 bases. Germline assignment: CDR1 MGHRA and CDR2 YSYEKL. Losses at the gene ends were 4 bases for V and 0 bases for J; bases not matched to a gene: 5. The CDR3 runs to 15 residues.

This chain connects TRBV6-5 to TRBJ2-7; a weak D match, TRBD2 (5 bases). This CDR3 region has 14 residues. CDR1 MNHEY and CDR2 SVGAGI come from the germline V gene. V dropped 5 bases and J dropped 3 bases, with 14 bases sitting between them. In DNA form, the CDR3 reads TGTGCCAGCAGTAACGGGAATATGGGCTACGAGCAGTACTTC. It specifies CASSNGNMGYEQYF.

The chain carries TRBV4-1 and TRBJ2-5; 7 nucleotides line up with TRBD2. J gave up 4 bases and V 5 bases, and 10 bases lay outside the gene matches. The CDR3 spans 15 residues. The germline V gene has CDR1 MGHRA and CDR2 YSYEKL. The CDR3 here is CASSIRAGLAETQYF. Here the CDR3 DNA reads TGCGCCAGCAGCATACGAGCGGGATTAGCAGAGACCCAGTACTTC.

This chain uses TRBV2 with TRBJ2-1; perhaps TRBD1 as D (5 bases). V lost 7 bases, J lost 2 bases, and 15 bases lay in between. Germline CDR1 reads SNHLY; CDR2 reads FYNNEI. There are 15 residues in the CDR3. The CDR3 bases are TGTGCCAGCAAGGAGACAGTTAGAACCTACAATGAGCAGTTCTTC. Residues: CASKETVRTYNEQFF.

V and J are TRBV7-6 and TRBJ1-3, with D maybe TRBD1 (6 bases). V lost 5 bases, J lost 4 bases, and 12 bases lay in between. The CDR3 is 14 residues long. Germline V gene lookup returns CDR1 SGHVS and CDR2 FNYEAQ. This CDR3 is CASSPAGVGNTIYF. CDR3 DNA sequence: TGTGCCAGCAGCCCAGCAGGGGTCGGAAACACCATATATTTT.